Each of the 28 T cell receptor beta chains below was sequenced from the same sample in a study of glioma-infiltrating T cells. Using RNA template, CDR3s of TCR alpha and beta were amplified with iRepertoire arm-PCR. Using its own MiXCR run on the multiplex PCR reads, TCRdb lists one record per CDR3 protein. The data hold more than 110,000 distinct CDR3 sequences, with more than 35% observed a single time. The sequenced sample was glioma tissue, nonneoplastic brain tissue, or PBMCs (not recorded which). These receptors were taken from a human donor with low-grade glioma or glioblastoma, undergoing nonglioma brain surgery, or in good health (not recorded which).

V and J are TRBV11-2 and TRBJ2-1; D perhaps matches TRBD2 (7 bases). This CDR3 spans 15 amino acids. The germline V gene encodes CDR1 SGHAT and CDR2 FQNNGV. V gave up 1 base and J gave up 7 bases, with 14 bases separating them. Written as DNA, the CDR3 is TGTGCCAGCAGCTTAGGGGGGGGCGGGAATAATGAGCAGTTCTTC. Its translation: CASSLGGGGNNEQFF.

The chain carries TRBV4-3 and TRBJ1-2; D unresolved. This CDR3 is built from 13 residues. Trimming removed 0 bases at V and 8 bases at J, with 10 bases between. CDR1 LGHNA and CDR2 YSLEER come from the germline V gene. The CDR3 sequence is CASSQELGNGYTF. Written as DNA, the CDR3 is TGCGCCAGCAGCCAAGAGCTGGGGAACGGCTACACCTTC.

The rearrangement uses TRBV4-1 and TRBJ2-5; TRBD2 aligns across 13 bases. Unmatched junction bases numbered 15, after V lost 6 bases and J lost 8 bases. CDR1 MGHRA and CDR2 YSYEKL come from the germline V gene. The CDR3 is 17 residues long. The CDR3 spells CASSSPSGTSGASTQYF. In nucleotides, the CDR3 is TGCGCCAGCAGTTCTCCCTCCGGGACTAGCGGGGCCTCCACCCAGTACTTC.

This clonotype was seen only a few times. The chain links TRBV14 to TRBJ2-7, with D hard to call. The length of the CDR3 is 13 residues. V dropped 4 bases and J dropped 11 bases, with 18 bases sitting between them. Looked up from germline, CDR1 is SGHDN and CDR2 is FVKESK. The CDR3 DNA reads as TGTGCCAGCAGCCCTAATATGGGAACTACGAAGTACTTC. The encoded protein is CASSPNMGTTKYF. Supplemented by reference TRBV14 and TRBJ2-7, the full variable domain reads EAGVTQFPSHSVIEKGQTVTLRCDPISGHDNLYWYRRVMGKEIKFLLHFVKESKQDESGMPNNRFLAERTGGTYSTLKVQPAELEDSGVYFCASSPNMGTTKYFGPGTRLTVT.

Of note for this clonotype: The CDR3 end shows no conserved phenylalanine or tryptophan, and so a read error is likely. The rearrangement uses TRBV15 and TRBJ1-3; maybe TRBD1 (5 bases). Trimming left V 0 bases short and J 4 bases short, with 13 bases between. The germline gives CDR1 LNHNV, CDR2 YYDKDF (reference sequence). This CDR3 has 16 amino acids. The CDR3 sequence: CATSREDGAGGNTIYL. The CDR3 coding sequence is TGTGCCACCAGCAGAGAGGATGGGGCTGGAGGAAACACCATATATCTT.

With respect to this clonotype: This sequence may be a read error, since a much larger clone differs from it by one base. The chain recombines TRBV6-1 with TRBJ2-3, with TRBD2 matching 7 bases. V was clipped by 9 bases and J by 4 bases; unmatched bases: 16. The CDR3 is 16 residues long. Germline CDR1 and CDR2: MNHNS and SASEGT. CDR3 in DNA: TGTGCCAGAAGGGAGGGAGTTCCCTCTTTGGCAGATACGCAGTATTTT. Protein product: CARREGVPSLADTQYF.

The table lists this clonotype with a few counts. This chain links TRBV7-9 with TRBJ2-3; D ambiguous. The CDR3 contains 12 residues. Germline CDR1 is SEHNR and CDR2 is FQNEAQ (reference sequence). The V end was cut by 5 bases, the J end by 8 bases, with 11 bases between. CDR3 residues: CASSPDVGTQYF. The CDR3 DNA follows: TGTGCCAGCAGCCCAGACGTAGGTACGCAGTATTTT.

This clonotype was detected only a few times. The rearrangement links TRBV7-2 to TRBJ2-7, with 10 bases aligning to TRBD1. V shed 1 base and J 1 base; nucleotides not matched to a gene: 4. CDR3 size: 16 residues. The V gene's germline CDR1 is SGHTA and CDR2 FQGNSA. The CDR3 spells CASSLGGTGASYEQYF. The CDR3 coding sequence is TGTGCCAGCAGCTTAGGGGGGACAGGGGCATCCTACGAGCAGTACTTC.

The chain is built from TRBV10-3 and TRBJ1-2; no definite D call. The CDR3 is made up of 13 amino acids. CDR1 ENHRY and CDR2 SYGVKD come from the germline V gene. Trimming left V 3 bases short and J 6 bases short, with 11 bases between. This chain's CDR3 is CAISEREIDGYTF. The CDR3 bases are TGTGCCATCAGTGAACGGGAAATCGATGGCTACACCTTC.

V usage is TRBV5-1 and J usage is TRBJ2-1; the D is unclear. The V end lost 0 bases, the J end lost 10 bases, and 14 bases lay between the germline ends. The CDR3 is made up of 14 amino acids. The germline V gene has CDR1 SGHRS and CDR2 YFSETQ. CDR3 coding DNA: TGCGCCAGCAGCTTGGACCCGCGTTCCTACGAGCAGTTCTTC. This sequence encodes CASSLDPRSYEQFF.

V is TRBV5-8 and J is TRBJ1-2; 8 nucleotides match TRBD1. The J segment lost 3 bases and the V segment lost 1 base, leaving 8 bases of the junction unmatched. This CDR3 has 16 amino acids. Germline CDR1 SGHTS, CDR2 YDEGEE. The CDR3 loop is CASSLNQGAPYYGYTF. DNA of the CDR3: TGTGCCAGCAGCTTGAACCAGGGGGCCCCTTACTATGGCTACACCTTC.

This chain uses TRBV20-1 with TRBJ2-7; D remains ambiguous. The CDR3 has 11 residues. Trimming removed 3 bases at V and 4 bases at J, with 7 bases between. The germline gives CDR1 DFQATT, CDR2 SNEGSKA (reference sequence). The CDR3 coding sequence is TGCAGTGCTAGCCCCGGATACGAGCAGTACTTC. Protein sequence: CSASPGYEQYF.

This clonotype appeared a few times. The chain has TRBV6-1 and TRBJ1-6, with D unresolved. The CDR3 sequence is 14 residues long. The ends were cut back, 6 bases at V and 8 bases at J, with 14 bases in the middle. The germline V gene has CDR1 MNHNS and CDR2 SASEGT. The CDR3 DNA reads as TGTGCCAGCAGGCAGATAATCCCAGATTCACCCCTCCACTTT. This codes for CASRQIIPDSPLHF.

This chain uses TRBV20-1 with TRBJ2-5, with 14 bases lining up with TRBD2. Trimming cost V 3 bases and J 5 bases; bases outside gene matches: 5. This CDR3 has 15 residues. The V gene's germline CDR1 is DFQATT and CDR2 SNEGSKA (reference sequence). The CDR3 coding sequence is TGCAGTGCTAGGGGACTAGCGGGAGAGTACGAGACCCAGTACTTC. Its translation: CSARGLAGEYETQYF.

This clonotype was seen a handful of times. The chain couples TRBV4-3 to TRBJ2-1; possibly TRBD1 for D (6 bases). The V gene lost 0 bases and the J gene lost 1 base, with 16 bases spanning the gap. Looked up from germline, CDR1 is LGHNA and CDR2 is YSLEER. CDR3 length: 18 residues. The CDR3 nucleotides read TGCGCCAGCAGCCAAGAAAACTACAGGGTAGGATCCTACAATGAGCAGTTCTTC. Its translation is CASSQENYRVGSYNEQFF.

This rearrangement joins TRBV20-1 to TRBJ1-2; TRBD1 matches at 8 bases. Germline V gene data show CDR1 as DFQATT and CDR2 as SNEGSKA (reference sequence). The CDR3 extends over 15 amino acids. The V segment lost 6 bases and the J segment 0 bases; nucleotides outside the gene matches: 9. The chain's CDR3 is CSATGQAPTNYGYTF. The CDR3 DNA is TGCAGTGCAACGGGACAGGCCCCTACTAACTATGGCTACACCTTC.

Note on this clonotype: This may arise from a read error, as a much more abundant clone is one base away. The DNA for the CDR3 is TGTGCCAGCATCCTCCGGGACAGGTGTACAGATACGCAGTATTTT. Translation: CASILRDRCTDTQYF. The chain recombines TRBV28 with TRBJ2-3; 8 nucleotides match TRBD1. V was pared by 7 bases and J by 3 bases, with 9 bases of the junction left unmatched. Germline CDR1 reads MDHEN; CDR2 reads SYDVKM. CDR3 length: 15 residues.

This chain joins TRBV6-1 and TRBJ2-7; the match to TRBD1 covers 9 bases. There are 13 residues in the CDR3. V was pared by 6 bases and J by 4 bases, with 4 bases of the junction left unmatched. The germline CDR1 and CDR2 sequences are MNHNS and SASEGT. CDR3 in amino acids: CASSSGQGYEQYF. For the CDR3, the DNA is TGTGCCAGCAGCTCGGGACAGGGTTACGAGCAGTACTTC.

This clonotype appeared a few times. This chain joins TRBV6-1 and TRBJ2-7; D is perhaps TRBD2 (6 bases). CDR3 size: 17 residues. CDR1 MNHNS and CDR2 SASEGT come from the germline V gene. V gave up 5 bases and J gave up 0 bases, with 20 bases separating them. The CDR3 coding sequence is TGTGCCAGCAGTTCATCGTCCTCTAGCGTGAGCTCCTACGAGCAGTACTTC. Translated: CASSSSSSSVSSYEQYF.

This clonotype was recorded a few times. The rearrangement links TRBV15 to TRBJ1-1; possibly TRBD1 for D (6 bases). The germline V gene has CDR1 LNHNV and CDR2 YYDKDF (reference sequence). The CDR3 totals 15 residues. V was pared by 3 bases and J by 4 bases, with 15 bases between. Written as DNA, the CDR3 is TGTGCCACCAGCAGTATCCGGGACATTGGCACTGAAGCTTTCTTT. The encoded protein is CATSSIRDIGTEAFF.

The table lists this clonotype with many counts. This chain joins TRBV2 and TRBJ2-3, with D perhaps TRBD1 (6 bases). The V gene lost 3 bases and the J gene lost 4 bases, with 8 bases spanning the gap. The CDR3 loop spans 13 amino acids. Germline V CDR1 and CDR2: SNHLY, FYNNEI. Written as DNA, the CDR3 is TGTGCCAGCAGTGACAGGGGACCAGATACGCAGTATTTT. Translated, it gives CASSDRGPDTQYF.

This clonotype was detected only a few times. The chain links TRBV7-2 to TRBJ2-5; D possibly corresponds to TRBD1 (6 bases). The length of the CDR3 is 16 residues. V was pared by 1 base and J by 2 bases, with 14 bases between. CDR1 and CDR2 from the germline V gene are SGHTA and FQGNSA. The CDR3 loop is CASSLGVAQGQETQYF. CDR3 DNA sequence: TGTGCCAGCAGCTTAGGTGTGGCGCAGGGGCAAGAGACCCAGTACTTC.

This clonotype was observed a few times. In nucleotides, the CDR3 is TGCAGTGCGCATTACCTTTACGAGCAGTACTTC. It translates to CSAHYLYEQYF. This chain uses TRBV20-1 with TRBJ2-7; no clear D gene. CDR3 length equals 11 residues. The V end lost 6 bases, the J end lost 4 bases, and 10 bases lay between the germline ends. Germline V gene lookup returns CDR1 DFQATT and CDR2 SNEGSKA (reference sequence).

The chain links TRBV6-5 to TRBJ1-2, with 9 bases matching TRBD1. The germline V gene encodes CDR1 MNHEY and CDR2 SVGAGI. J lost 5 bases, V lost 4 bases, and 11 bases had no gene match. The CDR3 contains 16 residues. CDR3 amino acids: CASSLNERTGVYGYTF. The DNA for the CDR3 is TGTGCCAGCAGTTTAAACGAAAGGACAGGGGTTTATGGCTACACCTTC.

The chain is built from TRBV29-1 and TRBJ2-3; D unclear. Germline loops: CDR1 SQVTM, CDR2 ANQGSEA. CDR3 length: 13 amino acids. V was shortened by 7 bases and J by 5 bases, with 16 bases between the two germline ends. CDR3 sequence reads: CSAPLGRQDTQYF. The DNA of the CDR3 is TGCAGCGCTCCTTTAGGCAGGCAAGATACGCAGTATTTT.

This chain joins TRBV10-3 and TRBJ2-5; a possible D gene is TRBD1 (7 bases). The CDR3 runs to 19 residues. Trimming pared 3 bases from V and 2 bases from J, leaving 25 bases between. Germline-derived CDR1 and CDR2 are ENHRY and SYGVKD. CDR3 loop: CAISDPADAGQQGQETQYF. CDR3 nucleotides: TGTGCCATCAGTGATCCCGCCGACGCGGGACAGCAGGGACAAGAGACCCAGTACTTC.

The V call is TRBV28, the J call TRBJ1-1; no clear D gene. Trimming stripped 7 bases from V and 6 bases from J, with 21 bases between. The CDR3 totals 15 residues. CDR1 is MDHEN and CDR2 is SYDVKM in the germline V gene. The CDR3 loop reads CASMEEGRRGAEAFF. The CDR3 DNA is TGTGCCAGCATGGAGGAGGGAAGGAGAGGCGCTGAAGCTTTCTTT. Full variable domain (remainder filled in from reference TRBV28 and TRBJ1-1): DVKVTQSSRYLVKRTGEKVFLECVQDMDHENMFWYRQDPGLGLRLIYFSYDVKMKEKGDIPEGYSVSREKKERFSLILESASTNQTSMYLCASMEEGRRGAEAFFGQGTRLTVV.

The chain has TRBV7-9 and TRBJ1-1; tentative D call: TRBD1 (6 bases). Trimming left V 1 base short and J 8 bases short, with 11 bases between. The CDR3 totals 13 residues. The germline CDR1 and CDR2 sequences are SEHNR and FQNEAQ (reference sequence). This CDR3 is CASSLEGDSEAFF. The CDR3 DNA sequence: TGTGCCAGCAGCTTAGAGGGGGATTCCGAAGCTTTCTTT.